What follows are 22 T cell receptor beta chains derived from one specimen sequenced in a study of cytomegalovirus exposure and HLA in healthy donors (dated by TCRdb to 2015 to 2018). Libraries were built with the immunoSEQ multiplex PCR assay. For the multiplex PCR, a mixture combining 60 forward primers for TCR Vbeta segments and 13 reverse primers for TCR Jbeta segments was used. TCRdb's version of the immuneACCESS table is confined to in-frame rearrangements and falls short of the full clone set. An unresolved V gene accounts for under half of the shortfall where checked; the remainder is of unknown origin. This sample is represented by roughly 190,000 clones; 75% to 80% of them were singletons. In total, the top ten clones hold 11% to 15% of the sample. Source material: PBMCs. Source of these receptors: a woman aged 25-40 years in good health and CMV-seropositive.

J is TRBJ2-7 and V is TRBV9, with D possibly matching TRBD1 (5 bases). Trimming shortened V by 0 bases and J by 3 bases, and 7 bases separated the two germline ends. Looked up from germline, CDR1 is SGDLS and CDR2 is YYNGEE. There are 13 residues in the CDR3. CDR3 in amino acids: CASSVATGYEQYF. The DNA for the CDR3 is TGTGCCAGCAGCGTAGCCACAGGCTACGAGCAGTACTTC.

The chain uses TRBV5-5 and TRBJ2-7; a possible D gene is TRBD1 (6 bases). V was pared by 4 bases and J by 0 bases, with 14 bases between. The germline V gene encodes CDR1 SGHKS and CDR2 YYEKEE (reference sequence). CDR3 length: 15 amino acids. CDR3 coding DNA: TGTGCCAGCAGCCTTACAGGGACCTACTCCTACGAGCAGTACTTC. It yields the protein CASSLTGTYSYEQYF.

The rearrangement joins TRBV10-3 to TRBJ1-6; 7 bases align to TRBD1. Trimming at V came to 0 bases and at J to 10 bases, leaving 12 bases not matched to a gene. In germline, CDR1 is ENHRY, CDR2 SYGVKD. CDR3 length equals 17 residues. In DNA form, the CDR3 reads TGTGCCATCAGTGAGTCGATAGACAGGGTGGTAGGCTCACCCCTCCACTTT. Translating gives CAISESIDRVVGSPLHF.

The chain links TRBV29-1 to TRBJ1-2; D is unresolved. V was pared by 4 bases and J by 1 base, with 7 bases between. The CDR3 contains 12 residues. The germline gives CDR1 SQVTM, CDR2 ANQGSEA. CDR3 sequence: CSVAGFNYGYTF. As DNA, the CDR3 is TGCAGCGTTGCAGGATTTAACTATGGCTACACCTTC.

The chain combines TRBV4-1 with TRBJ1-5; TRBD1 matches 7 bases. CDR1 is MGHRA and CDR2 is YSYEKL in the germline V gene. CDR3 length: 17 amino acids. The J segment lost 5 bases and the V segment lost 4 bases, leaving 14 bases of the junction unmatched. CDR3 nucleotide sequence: TGCGCCAGCAGCCCTGGGCGTTGGGACAGAGCCGATCAGCCCCAGCATTTT. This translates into CASSPGRWDRADQPQHF.

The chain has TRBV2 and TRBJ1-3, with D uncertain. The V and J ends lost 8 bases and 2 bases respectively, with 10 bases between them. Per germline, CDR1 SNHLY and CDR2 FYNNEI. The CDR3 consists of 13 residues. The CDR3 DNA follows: TGTGCCAGCCTCCCCTATCCTGGAAACACCATATATTTT. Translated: CASLPYPGNTIYF.

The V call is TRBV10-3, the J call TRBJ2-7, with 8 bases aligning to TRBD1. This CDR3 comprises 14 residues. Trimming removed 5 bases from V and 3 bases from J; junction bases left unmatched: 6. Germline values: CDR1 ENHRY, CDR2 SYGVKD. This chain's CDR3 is CAISPGTGDYEQYF. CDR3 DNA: TGTGCCATCAGTCCCGGGACAGGTGACTACGAGCAGTACTTC.

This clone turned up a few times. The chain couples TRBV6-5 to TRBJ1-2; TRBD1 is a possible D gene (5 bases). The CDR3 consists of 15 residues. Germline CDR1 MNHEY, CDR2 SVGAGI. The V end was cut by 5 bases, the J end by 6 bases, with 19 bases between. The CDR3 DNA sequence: TGTGCCAGCAGTGTATCGGAGCTGGGGCCAGATGGCTACACCTTC. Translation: CASSVSELGPDGYTF.

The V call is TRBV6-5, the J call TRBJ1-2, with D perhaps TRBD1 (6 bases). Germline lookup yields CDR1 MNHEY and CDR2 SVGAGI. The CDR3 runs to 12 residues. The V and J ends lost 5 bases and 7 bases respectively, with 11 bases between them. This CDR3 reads CASSKTGLGYTF. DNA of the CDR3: TGTGCCAGCAGTAAAACAGGGCTTGGCTACACCTTC.

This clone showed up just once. The CDR3 DNA reads TGTGCCAGCAGCTTAACCGGGAGCTACAATGAGCAGTTCTTC. Translation: CASSLTGSYNEQFF. V usage is TRBV11-2 and J usage is TRBJ2-1; a possible D gene is TRBD2 (6 bases). Per germline, CDR1 SGHAT and CDR2 FQNNGV. Trimming shortened V by 2 bases and J by 3 bases, and 8 bases separated the two germline ends. The CDR3 is 14 amino acids.

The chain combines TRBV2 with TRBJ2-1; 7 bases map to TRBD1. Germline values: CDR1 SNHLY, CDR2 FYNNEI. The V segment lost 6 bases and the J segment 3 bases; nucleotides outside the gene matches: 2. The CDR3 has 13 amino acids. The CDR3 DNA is TGTGCCAGCAGGGGGGACAGCTACAATGAGCAGTTCTTC. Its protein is CASRGDSYNEQFF.

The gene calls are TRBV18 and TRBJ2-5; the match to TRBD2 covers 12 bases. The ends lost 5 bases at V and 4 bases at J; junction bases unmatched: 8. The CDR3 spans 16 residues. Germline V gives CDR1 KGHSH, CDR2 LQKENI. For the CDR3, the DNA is TGTGCCAGCTCATCGAGGACTAGCGGGATCCTAGAGACCCAGTACTTC. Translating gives CASSSRTSGILETQYF.

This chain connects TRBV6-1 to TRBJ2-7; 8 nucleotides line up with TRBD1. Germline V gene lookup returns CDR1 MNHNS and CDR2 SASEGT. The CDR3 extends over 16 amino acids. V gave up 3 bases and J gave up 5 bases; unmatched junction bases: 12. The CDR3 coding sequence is TGTGCCAGCAGTGAGGATCCGGGCAGGGGGCCTGACGAGCAGTACTTC. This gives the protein CASSEDPGRGPDEQYF.

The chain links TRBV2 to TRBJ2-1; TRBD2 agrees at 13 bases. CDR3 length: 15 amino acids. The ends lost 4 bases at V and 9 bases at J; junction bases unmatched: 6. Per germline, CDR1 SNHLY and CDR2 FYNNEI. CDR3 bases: TGTGCCAGCAGTGCTGGGACTAGCGGGACTGGTGAGCAGTTCTTC. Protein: CASSAGTSGTGEQFF.

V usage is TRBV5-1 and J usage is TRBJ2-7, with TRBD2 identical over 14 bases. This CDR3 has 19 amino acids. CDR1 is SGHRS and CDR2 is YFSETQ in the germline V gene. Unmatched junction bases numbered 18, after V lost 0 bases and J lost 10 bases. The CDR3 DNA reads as TGCGCCAGCAGCTTGGTTTCCCTTTCGACTAGCGGGGGGGCCGGATCTCAGTACTTC. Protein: CASSLVSLSTSGGAGSQYF.

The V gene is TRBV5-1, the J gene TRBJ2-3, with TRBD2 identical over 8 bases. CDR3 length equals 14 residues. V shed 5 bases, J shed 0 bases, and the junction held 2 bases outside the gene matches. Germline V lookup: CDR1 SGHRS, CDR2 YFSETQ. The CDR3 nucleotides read TGCGCCAGCAGTTCTAGCGGGAGCACAGATACGCAGTATTTT. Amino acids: CASSSSGSTDTQYF.

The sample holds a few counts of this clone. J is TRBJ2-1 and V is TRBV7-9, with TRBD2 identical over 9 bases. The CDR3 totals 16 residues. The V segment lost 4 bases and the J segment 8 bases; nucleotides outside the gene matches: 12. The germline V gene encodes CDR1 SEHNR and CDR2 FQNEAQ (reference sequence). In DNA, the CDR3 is TGTGCCAGCAGCTCTCGACTAGCGGAGCCGGGGGATGAGCAGTTCTTC. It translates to CASSSRLAEPGDEQFF.

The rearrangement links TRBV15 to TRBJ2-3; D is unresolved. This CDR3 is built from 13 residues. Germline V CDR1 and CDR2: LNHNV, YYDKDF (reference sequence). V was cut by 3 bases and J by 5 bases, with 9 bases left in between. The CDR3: CATSRYKLDTQYF. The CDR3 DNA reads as TGTGCCACCAGCAGGTACAAATTAGATACGCAGTATTTT.

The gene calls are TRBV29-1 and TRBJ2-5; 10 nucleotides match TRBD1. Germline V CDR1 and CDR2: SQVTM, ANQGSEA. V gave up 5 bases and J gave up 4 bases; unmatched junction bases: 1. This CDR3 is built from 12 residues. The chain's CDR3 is CSVRTGGETQYF. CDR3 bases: TGCAGCGTTAGGACAGGGGGAGAGACCCAGTACTTC.

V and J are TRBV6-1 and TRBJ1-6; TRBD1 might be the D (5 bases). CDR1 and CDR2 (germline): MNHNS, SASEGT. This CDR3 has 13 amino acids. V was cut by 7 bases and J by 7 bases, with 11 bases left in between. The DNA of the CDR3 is TGTGCCAGCAATAAGGGACTAAATTCACCCCTCCACTTT. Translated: CASNKGLNSPLHF.

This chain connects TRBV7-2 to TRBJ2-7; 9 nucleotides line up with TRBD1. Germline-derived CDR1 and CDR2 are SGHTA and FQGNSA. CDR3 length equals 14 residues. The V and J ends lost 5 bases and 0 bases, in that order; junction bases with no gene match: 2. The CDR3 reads CASSPQGASYEQYF. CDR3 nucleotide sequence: TGTGCCAGCAGCCCACAGGGGGCCTCCTACGAGCAGTACTTC.

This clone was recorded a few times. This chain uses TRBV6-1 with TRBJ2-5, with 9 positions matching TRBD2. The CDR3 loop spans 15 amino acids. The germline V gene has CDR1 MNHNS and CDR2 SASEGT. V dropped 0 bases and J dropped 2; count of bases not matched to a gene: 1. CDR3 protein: CASSEASGGQETQYF. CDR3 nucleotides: TGTGCCAGCAGTGAAGCTAGCGGGGGACAAGAGACCCAGTACTTC.